The 20 T cell receptor beta chains below come from one sample, sequenced in a study of CD8 T cells in Susac syndrome. After extraction with the RNeasy kit, about 0.45 to 1 ug of the RNA was reverse transcribed using random hexamers. TCRdb passed the immunoSEQ multiplex PCR reads through MiXCR, listing each CDR3 protein once. This table holds approximately 270,000 distinct CDR3 sequences, about 94% found once. Sequenced input: CD4+ T cells from PBMCs. The receptors here all came from a human donor with multiple sclerosis.

The chain uses TRBV6-1 and TRBJ2-3, with 8 bases lining up with TRBD2. This CDR3 is built from 18 residues. With V trimmed by 6 bases and J by 0 bases, 14 bases remained unmatched. Germline CDR1 is MNHNS and CDR2 is SASEGT. In DNA form, the CDR3 reads TGTGCCAGCAGGGGGACGGGAGGGCCGCATGGAAGCACAGATACGCAGTATTTT. It encodes CASRGTGGPHGSTDTQYF.

The chain is built from TRBV24-1 and TRBJ2-5; 7 bases are a match to TRBD1. Germline loops: CDR1 KGHDR, CDR2 SFDVKD. After removal of 4 bases from V and 3 bases from J, the junction contained 4 bases not matched to a gene. The CDR3 is made up of 14 amino acids. The CDR3 DNA follows: TGTGCCACCAGTGACCCGACAGGGAAAGAGACCCAGTACTTC. It codes for CATSDPTGKETQYF.

The chain recombines TRBV5-4 with TRBJ2-7, with D possibly matching TRBD1 (6 bases). The CDR3 runs to 14 residues. Trimming took 6 bases from V and 2 from J, leaving 15 bases between them. The V gene's germline CDR1 is SGHNT and CDR2 YYREEE (reference sequence). The CDR3 region has the DNA TGTGCCAGCACCCACTCCGGGACAACCTACGAGCAGTACTTC. Protein product: CASTHSGTTYEQYF.

This chain joins TRBV6-1 and TRBJ1-5; D is ambiguous. This CDR3 is 12 amino acids long. The V gene lost 3 bases and the J gene lost 7 bases, with 7 bases spanning the gap. Germline lookup yields CDR1 MNHNS and CDR2 SASEGT. CDR3 protein: CASSESRQPQHF. CDR3 nucleotide sequence: TGTGCCAGCAGTGAGAGCCGGCAGCCCCAGCATTTT.

The V call is TRBV5-4, the J call TRBJ2-7; D is tentatively TRBD1 or TRBD2 (6 bases each). The germline gives CDR1 SGHNT, CDR2 YYREEE (reference sequence). The CDR3 covers 16 residues. V gave up 0 bases and J gave up 4 bases, with 17 bases separating them. The CDR3 region is CASSLAGGGRVYEQYF. DNA of the CDR3: TGTGCCAGCAGCTTGGCCGGAGGGGGGCGGGTTTACGAGCAGTACTTC.

The V call is TRBV12-3 or TRBV12-4, the J call TRBJ2-3; D is unresolved. The CDR3 spans 14 residues. V lost 3 bases to trimming and J lost 5 bases, with 12 bases between them. The CDR3 DNA sequence: TGTGCCAGCAGTTTCGGCAGGCCAAAAGATACGCAGTATTTT. Translating gives CASSFGRPKDTQYF.

V is TRBV11-2 and J is TRBJ1-4; no reliable D call. Germline lookup yields CDR1 SGHAT and CDR2 FQNNGV. Deletions cut 0 bases from V and 8 bases from J, with 4 bases between. CDR3 size: 12 residues. The CDR3 spells CASSLDGEKLFF. CDR3 bases: TGTGCCAGCAGCTTAGATGGCGAAAAACTGTTTTTT.

This chain joins TRBV7-3 and TRBJ2-5, with TRBD2 matching over 10 bases. The CDR3 has 16 residues. Germline V gene data show CDR1 as SGHTA and CDR2 as FQGTGA. V was pared by 2 bases and J by 3 bases, with 6 bases of the junction left unmatched. CDR3 DNA: TGTGCCAGCAGCTTATTAGCGGGGGGCCTAGAAGAGACCCAGTACTTC. This encodes CASSLLAGGLEETQYF.

The V and J genes are TRBV6-5 and TRBJ2-4; TRBD1 aligns across 9 bases. The CDR3 loop spans 15 amino acids. Germline V gene lookup returns CDR1 MNHEY and CDR2 SVGAGI. J gave up 4 bases and V 6 bases, and 7 bases lay outside the gene matches. The CDR3, as DNA: TGTGCCAGCAGGGCCCCGGGACAGGGTAAAAACATTCAGTACTTC. Its translation: CASRAPGQGKNIQYF.

In this sample, this clonotype turned up once. The V gene is TRBV7-9, the J gene TRBJ2-2; D uncertain. Germline CDR1 is SEHNR and CDR2 is FQNEAQ (reference sequence). V was cut by 3 bases and J by 4 bases, with 9 bases left in between. CDR3 size: 14 residues. The DNA for the CDR3 is TGTGCCAGCAGCTTGTCTGCCTTCACCGGGGAGCTGTTTTTT. Amino acids: CASSLSAFTGELFF.

The rearrangement uses TRBV11-3 and TRBJ2-5, with D perhaps TRBD2 (6 bases). The CDR3 loop spans 13 amino acids. Germline CDR1 and CDR2: SGHNT and YENEEA. The ends were cut back, 6 bases at V and 5 bases at J, with 13 bases in the middle. The CDR3: CASRSGGGETQYF. The DNA of the CDR3 is TGTGCCAGCAGAAGCGGAGGAGGGGAGACCCAGTACTTC.

This clonotype was seen just once. The gene calls are TRBV7-9 and TRBJ2-1; 10 bases align to TRBD2. CDR1 SEHNR and CDR2 FQNEAQ come from the germline V gene (reference sequence). V trimming: 5 bases; J trimming: 6 bases; junction bases outside the gene matches: 7. This CDR3 has 15 amino acids. The CDR3 nucleotides are TGTGCCAGCAGCCCCGGAGCGGGAGGGTCCAATGAGCAGTTCTTC. This gives the protein CASSPGAGGSNEQFF.

V usage is TRBV4-2 and J usage is TRBJ2-1, with D possibly matching TRBD2 (6 bases). The CDR3 spans 14 residues. The ends were cut back, 5 bases at V and 5 bases at J, with 13 bases in the middle. Germline V gene data show CDR1 as LGHNA and CDR2 as YNFKEQ. Written as DNA, the CDR3 is TGTGCCAGCAGCAGGAGGGAGGCCCACAATGAGCAGTTCTTC. Its translation is CASSRREAHNEQFF.

The chain is built from TRBV27 and TRBJ2-7, with a possible D match to TRBD2 (5 bases). V was cut by 5 bases and J by 4 bases, with 9 bases left in between. The length of the CDR3 is 12 residues. CDR1 is MNHEY and CDR2 is SMNVEV in the germline V gene (reference sequence). Written as DNA, the CDR3 is TGTGCCAGCAGTGAGCGAGGGTACGAGCAGTACTTC. Protein product: CASSERGYEQYF.

The V and J genes are TRBV2 and TRBJ2-1, with 11 bases matching TRBD2. Germline V gene lookup returns CDR1 SNHLY and CDR2 FYNNEI. The CDR3 runs to 13 residues. Trimming at V came to 4 bases and at J to 9 bases, leaving 2 bases not matched to a gene. CDR3 residues: CASSGLAGSEQFF. CDR3 coding DNA: TGTGCCAGCAGTGGACTAGCGGGGAGTGAGCAGTTCTTC.

The chain employs TRBV20-1 and TRBJ1-1; D is unresolved. Germline loops: CDR1 DFQATT, CDR2 SNEGSKA (reference sequence). This CDR3 is built from 11 residues. The V end was cut by 4 bases, the J end by 5 bases, with 8 bases between. The CDR3 sequence: CSATGHTEAFF. As DNA, the CDR3 is TGCAGTGCTACCGGGCATACTGAAGCTTTCTTT.

The chain combines TRBV10-1 with TRBJ1-5; D is unresolved. The CDR3 runs to 13 residues. Germline lookup yields CDR1 WNHNN and CDR2 SYGVQD (reference sequence). Deletions cut 2 bases from V and 4 bases from J, with 6 bases between. The CDR3 bases are TGCGCCAGCAGTGAGCAATGGAATCAGCCCCAGCATTTT. It yields the protein CASSEQWNQPQHF.

This sequence joins TRBV5-4 and TRBJ1-5; D is unresolved. CDR1 is SGHNT and CDR2 is YYREEE in the germline V gene (reference sequence). V was clipped by 2 bases and J by 6 bases, with 6 bases between them. There are 12 residues in the CDR3. The CDR3 protein is CASSFRGQPQHF. As DNA, the CDR3 is TGTGCCAGCAGCTTTAGAGGTCAGCCCCAGCATTTT. Complete variable domain (other parts from reference TRBV5-4 and TRBJ1-5): ETGVTQSPTHLIKTRGQQVTLRCSSQSGHNTVSWYQQALGQGPQFIFQYYREEENGRGNFPPRFSGLQFPNYSSELNVNALELDDSALYLCASSFRGQPQHFGDGTRLSIL.

The chain carries TRBV30 and TRBJ1-5; D not certain. Trimming removed 2 bases from V and 4 bases from J, with 9 bases in between. The CDR3 is made up of 13 amino acids. Germline V gene data show CDR1 as GTSNPN and CDR2 as SVGIG (reference sequence). CDR3 amino acids: CAWSPNMNQPQHF. CDR3 DNA sequence: TGTGCCTGGAGTCCGAACATGAATCAGCCCCAGCATTTT.

The J gene is TRBJ1-5, the V gene TRBV28, with 10 bases matching TRBD1. Trimming removed 6 bases from V and 2 bases from J; junction bases left unmatched: 13. This CDR3 region has 18 residues. Germline CDR1 is MDHEN and CDR2 is SYDVKM. Written as DNA, the CDR3 is TGTGCCAGCAGCCCCCGGGGGGACAGGGGAGGGGGCAATCAGCCCCAGCATTTT. It codes for CASSPRGDRGGGNQPQHF.